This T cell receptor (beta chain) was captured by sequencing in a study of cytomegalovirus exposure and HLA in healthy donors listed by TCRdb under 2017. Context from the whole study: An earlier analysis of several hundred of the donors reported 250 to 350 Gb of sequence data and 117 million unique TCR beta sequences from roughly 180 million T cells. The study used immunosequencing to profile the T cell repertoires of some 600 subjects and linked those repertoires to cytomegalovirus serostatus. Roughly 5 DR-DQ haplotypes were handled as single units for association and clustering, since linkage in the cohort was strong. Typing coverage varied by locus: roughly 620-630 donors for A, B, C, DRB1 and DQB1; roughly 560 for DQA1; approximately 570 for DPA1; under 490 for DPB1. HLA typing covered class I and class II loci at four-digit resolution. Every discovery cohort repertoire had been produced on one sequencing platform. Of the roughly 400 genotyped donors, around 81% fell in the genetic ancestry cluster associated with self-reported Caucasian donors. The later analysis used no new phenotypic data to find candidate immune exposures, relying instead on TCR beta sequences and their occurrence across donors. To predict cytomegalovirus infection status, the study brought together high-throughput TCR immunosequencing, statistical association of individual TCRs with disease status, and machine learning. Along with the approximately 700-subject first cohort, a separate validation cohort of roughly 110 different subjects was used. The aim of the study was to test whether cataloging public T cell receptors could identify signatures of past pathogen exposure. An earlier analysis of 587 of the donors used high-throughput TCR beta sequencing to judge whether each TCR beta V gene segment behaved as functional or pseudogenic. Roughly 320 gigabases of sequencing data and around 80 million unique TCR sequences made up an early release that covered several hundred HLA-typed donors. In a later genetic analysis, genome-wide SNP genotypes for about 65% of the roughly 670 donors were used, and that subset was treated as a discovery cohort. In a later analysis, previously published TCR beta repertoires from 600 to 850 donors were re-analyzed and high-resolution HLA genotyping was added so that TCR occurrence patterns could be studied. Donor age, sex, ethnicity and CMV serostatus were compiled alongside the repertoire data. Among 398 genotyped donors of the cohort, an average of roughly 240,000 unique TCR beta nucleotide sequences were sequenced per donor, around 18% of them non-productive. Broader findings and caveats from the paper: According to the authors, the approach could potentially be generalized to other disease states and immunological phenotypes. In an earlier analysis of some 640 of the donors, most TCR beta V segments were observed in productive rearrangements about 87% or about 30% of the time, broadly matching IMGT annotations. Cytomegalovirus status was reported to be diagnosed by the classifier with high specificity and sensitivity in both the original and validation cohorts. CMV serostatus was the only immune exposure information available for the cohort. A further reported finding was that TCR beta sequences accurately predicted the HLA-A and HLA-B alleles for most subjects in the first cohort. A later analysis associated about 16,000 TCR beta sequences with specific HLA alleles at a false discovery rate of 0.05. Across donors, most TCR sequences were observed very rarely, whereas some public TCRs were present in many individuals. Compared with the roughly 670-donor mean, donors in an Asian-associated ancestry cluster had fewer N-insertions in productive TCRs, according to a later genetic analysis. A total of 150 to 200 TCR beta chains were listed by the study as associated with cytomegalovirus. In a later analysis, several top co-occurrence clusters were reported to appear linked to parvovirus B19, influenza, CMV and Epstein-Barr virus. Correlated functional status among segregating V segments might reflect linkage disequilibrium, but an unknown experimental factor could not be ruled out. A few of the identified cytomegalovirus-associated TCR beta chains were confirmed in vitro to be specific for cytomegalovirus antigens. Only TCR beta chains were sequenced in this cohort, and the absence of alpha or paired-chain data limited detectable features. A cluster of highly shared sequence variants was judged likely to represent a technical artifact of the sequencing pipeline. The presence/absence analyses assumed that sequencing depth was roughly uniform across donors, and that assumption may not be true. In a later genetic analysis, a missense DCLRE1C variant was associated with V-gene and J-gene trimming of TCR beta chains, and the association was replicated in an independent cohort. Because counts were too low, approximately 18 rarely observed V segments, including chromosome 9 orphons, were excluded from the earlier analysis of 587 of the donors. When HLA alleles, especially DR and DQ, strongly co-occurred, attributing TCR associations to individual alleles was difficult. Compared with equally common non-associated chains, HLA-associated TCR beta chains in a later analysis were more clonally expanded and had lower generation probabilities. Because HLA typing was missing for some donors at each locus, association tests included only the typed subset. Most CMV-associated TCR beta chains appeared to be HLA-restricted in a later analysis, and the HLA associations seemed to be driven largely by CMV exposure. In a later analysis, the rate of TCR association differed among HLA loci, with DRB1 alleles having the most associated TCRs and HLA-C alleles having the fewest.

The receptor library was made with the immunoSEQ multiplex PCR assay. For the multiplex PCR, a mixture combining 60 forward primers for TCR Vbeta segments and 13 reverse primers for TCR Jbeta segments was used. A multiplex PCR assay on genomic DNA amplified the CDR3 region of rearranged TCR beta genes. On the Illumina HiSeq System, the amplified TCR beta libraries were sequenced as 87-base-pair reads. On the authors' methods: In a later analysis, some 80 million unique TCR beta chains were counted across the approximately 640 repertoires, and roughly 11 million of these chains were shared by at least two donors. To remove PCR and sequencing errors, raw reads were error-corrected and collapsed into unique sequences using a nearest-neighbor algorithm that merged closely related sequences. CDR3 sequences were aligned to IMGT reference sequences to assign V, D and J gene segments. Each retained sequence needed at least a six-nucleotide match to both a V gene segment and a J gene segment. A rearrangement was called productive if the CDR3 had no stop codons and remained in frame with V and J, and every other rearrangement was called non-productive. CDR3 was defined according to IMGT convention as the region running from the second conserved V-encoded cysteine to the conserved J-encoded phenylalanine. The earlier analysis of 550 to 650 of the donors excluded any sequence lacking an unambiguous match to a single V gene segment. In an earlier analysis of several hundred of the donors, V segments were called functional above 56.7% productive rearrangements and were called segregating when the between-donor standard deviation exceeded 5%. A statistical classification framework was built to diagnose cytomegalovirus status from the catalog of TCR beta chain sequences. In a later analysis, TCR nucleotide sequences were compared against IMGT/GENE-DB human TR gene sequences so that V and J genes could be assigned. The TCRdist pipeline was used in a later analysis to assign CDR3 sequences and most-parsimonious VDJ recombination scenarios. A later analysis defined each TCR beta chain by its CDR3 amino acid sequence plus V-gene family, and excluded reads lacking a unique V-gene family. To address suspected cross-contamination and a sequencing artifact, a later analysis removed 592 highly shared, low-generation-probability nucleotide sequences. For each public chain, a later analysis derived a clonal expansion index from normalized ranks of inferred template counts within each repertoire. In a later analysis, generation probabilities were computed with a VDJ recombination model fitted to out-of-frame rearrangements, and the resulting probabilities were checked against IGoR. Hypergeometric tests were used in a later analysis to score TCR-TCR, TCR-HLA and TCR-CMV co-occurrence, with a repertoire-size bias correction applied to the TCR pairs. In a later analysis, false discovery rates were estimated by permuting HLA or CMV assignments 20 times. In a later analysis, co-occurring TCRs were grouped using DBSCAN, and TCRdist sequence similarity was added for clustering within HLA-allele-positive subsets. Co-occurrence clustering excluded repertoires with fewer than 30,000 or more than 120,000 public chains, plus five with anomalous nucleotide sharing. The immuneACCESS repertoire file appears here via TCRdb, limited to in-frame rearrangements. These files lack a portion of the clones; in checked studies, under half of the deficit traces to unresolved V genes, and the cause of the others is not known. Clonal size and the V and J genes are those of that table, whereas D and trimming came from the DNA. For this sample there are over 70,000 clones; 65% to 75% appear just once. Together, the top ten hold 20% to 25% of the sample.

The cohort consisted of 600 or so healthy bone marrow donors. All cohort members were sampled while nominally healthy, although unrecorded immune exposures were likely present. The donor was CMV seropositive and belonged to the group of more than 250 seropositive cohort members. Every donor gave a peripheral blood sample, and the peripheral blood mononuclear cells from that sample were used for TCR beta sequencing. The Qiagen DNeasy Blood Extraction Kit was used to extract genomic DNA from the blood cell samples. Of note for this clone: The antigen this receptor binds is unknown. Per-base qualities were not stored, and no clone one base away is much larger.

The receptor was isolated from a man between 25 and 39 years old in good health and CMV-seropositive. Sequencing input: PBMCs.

The CDR3 corresponds to CASTASANTGELFF. The sequenced DNA: TGTGCCAGCACGGCTAGCGCGAACACCGGGGAGCTGTTTTTT. This chain is built from TRBV6-5 and TRBJ2-2; TRBD2 is possibly the D segment (6 matching bases). The CDR3 runs 14 residues from the cysteine to the phenylalanine. The read is trimmed to its CDR3 DNA, 42 bases read in frame from base 1. Cut back by 7 bases and 0 bases, the V and J ends lie 9 bases apart. As encoded in the germline V gene, CDR1 is MNHEY while CDR2 is SVGAGI.